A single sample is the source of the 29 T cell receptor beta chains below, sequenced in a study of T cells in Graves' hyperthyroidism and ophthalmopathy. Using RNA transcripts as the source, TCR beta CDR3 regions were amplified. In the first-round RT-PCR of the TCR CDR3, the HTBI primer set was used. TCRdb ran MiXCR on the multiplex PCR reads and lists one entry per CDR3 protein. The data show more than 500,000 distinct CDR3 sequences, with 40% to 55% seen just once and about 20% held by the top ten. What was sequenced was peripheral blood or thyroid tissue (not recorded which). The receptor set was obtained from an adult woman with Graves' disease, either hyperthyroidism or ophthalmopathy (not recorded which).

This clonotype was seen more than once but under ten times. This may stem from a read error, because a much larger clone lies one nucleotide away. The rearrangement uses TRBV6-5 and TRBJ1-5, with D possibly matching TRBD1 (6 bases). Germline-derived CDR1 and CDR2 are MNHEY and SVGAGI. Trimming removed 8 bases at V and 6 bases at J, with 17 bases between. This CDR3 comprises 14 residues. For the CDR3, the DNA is TGTGCCAGCGGCGAGGACAGTACCGTTCAGCCCCAGCATTTT. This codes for CASGEDSTVQPQHF.

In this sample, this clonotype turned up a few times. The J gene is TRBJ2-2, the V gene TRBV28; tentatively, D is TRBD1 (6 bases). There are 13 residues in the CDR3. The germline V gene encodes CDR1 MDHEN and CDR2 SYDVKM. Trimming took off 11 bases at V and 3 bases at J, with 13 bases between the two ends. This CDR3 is CAGARTDTGELFF. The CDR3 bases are TGTGCCGGAGCAAGGACAGACACCGGGGAGCTGTTTTTT.

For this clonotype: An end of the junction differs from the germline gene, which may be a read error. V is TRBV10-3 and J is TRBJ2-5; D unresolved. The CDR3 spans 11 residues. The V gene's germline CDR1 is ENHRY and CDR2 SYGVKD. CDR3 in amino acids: CASSEVQPQYF. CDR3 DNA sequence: TGTGCCAGCAGTGAGGTCCAGCCCCAGTACTTC.

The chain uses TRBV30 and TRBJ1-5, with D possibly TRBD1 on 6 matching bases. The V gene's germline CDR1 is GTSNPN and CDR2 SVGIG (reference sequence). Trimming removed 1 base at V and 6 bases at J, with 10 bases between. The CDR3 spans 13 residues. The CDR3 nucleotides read TGTGCCTGGAGTGATCAGGGGATTCAGCCCCAGCATTTT. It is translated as CAWSDQGIQPQHF.

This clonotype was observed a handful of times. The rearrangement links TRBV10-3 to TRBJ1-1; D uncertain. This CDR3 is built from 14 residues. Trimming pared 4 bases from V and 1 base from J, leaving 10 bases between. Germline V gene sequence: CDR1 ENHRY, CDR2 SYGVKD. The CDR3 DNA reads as TGTGCCATCAGTGCGGACGGATGGAACACTGAAGCTTTCTTT. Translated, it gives CAISADGWNTEAFF.

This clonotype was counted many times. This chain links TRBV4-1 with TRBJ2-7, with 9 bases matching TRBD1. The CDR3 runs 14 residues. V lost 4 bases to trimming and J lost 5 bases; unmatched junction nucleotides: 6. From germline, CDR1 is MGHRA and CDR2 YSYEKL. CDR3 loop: CASSRQGQGNEQYF. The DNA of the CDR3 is TGCGCCAGCAGCCGCCAGGGACAGGGTAACGAGCAGTACTTC.

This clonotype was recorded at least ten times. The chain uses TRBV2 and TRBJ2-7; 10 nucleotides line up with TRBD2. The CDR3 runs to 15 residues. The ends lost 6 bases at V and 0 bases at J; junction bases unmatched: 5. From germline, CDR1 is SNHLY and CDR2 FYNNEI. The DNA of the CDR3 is TGTGCCAGCAGCGAACTAGCGGGGAGCTCCTACGAGCAGTACTTC. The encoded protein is CASSELAGSSYEQYF.

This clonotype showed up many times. DNA of the CDR3: TGTGCCAGCAGAACCCGGGACCGAACAGGGGAGACCCAGTACTTC. It codes for CASRTRDRTGETQYF. The chain couples TRBV27 to TRBJ2-5, with a possible D match to TRBD1 (6 bases). The CDR3 has 15 amino acids. Trimming took 6 bases from V and 5 from J, leaving 19 bases between them. Germline V gene data show CDR1 as MNHEY and CDR2 as SMNVEV (reference sequence).

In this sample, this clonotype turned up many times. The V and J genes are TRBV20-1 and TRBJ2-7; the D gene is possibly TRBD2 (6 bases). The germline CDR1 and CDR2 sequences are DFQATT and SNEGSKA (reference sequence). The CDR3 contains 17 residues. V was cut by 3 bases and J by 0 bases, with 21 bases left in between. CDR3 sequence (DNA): TGCAGTGCTAGGGACCCCCCGGGACTGGACTACTCCTACGAGCAGTACTTC. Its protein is CSARDPPGLDYSYEQYF.

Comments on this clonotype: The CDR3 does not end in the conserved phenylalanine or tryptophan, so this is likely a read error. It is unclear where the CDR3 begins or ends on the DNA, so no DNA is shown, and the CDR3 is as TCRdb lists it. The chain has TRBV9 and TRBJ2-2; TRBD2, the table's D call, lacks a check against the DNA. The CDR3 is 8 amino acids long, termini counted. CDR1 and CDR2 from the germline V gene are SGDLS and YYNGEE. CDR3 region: CASSVGGA.

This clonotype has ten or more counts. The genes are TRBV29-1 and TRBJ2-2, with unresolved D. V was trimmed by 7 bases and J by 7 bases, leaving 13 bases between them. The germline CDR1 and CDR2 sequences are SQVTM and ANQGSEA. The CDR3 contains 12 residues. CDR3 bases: TGCAGCGGCCCTCTAGTAAGCGGGGAGCTGTTTTTT. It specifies CSGPLVSGELFF.

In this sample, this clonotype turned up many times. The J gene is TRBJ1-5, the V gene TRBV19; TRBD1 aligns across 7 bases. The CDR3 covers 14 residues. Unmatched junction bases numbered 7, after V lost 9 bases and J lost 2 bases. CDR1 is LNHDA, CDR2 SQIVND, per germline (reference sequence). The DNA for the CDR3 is TGTGCCAGCAGCGGCACAGGGGGCAATCAGCCCCAGCATTTT. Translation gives CASSGTGGNQPQHF.

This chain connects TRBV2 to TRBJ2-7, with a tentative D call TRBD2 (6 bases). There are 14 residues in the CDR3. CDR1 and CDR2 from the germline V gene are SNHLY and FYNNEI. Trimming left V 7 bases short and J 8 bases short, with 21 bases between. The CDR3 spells CASNWATSGPQQYF. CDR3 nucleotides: TGTGCCAGCAACTGGGCGACGAGCGGGCCCCAGCAGTACTTC.

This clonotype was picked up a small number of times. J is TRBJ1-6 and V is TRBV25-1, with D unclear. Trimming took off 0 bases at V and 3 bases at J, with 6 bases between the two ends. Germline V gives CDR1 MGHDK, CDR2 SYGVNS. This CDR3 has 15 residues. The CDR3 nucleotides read TGTGCCAGCAGTGAATACAGGAACTATAATTCACCCCTCCACTTT. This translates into CASSEYRNYNSPLHF.

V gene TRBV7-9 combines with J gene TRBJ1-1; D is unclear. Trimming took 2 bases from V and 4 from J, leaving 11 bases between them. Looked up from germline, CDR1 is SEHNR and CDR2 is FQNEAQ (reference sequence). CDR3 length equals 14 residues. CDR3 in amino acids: CASSLPPFVTEAFF. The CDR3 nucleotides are TGTGCCAGCAGCTTACCCCCTTTTGTCACTGAAGCTTTCTTT. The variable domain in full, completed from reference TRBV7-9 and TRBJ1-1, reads DTGVSQNPRHKITKRGQNVTFRCDPISEHNRLYWYRQTLGQGPEFLTYFQNEAQLEKSRLLSDRFSAERPKGSFSTLEIQRTEQGDSAMYLCASSLPPFVTEAFFGQGTRLTVV.

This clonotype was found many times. The CDR3 loop is CASSPGGKRKLFF. In DNA form, the CDR3 reads TGTGCCAGCAGCCCCGGGGGGAAACGAAAACTGTTTTTT. The chain recombines TRBV11-2 with TRBJ1-4, with a possible D match to TRBD1 (5 bases). Germline V gives CDR1 SGHAT, CDR2 FQNNGV. V was cut by 5 bases and J by 10 bases, with 14 bases left in between. The CDR3 consists of 13 residues.

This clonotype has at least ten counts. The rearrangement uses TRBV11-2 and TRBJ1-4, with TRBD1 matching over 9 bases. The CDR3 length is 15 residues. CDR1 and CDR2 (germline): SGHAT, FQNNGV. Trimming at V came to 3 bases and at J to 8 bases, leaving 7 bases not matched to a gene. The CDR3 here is CASSFAGTGLEKLFF. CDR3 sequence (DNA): TGTGCCAGCAGCTTCGCCGGGACAGGGCTCGAAAAACTGTTTTTT.

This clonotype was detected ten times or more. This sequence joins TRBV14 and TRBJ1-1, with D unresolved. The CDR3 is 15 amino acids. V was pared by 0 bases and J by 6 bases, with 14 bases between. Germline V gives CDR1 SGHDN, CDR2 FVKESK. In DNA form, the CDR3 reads TGTGCCAGCAGCCAAGATCTACTCGTCGGCCCTGAAGCTTTCTTT. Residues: CASSQDLLVGPEAFF.

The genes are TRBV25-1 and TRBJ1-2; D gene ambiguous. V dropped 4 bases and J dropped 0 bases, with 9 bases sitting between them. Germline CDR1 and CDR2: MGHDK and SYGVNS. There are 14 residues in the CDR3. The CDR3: CASSASGANYGYTF. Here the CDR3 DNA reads TGTGCCAGCAGTGCTAGCGGAGCTAACTATGGCTACACCTTC.

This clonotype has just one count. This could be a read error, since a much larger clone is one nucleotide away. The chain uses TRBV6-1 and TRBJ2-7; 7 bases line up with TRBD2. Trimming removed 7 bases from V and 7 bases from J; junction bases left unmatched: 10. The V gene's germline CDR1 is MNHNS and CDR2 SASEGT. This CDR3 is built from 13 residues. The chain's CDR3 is CASTEGGPDEQYF. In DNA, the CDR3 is TGTGCCAGCACGGAGGGAGGGCCCGATGAGCAGTACTTC.

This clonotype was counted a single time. The CDR3 DNA is TGTGCCAGCAGGATTAGGAACTTGAACACTGAAGCTTTCTTT. This translates into CASRIRNLNTEAFF. The chain employs TRBV2 and TRBJ1-1; D not resolved. Trimming removed 6 bases from V and 0 bases from J, with 11 bases in between. The CDR3 sequence is 14 residues long. Germline V gene sequence: CDR1 SNHLY, CDR2 FYNNEI.

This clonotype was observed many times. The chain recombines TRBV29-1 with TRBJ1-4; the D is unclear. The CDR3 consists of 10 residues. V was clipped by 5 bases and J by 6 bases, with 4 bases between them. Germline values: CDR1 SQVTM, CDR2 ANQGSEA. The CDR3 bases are TGCAGCGTTTACGATGAAAAACTGTTTTTT. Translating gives CSVYDEKLFF.

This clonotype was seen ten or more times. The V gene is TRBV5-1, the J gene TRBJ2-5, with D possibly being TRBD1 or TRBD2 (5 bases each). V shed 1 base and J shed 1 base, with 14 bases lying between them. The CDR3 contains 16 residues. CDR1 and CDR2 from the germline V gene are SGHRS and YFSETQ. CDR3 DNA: TGCGCCAGCAGCTTGACGGGACGAAGACTCCAAGAGACCCAGTACTTC. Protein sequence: CASSLTGRRLQETQYF.

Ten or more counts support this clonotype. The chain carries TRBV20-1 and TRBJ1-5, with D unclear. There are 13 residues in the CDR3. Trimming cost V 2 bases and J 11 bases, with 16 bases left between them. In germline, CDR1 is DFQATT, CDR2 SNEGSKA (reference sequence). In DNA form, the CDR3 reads TGCAGTGCTAGAATGTCGACCTCTCGCGCCCAGCATTTT. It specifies CSARMSTSRAQHF.

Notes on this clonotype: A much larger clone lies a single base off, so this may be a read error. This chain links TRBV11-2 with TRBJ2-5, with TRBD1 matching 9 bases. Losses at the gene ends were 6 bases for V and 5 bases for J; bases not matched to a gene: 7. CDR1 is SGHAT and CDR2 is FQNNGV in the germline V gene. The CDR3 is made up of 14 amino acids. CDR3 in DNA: TGTGCCAGCAGAAGCCCCGGGACAGGGGAGACCCAGTACTTC. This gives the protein CASRSPGTGETQYF.

CDR3 nucleotide sequence: TGTGCCAGCAGCCCGGGCGGGACAGGCTATGGCTACACCTTC. This sequence encodes CASSPGGTGYGYTF. The chain has TRBV7-3 and TRBJ1-2; 8 bases map to TRBD1. Germline V CDR1 and CDR2: SGHTA, FQGTGA. Unmatched junction bases numbered 6, after V lost 5 bases and J lost 4 bases. The CDR3 contains 14 residues.

The CDR3 DNA follows: TGCAGTGCTAGAGATATCGGACAGGGGAACACTGAAGCTTTCTTT. This gives the protein CSARDIGQGNTEAFF. The rearrangement joins TRBV20-1 to TRBJ1-1, with TRBD1 matching over 8 bases. Per germline, CDR1 DFQATT and CDR2 SNEGSKA (reference sequence). This CDR3 comprises 15 residues. V lost 0 bases to trimming and J lost 1 base; unmatched junction nucleotides: 4.

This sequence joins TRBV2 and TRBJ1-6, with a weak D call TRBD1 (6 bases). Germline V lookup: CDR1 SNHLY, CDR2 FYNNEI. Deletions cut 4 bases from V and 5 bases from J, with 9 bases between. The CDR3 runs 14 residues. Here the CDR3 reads CASSGGQNNSPLHF. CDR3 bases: TGTGCCAGCAGTGGGGGGCAGAATAATTCACCCCTCCACTTT.

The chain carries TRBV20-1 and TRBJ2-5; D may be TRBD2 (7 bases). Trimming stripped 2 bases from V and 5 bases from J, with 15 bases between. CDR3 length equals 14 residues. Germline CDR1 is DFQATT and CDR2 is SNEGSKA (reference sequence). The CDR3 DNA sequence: TGCAGTGCTAGAAGGGGGGGAAAGATGGAGACCCAGTACTTC. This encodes CSARRGGKMETQYF.